Each of the 23 T cell receptor beta chains below was sequenced from the same sample in a study of early T cells in non-severe SARS-CoV-2 infection. MiXCR was run by TCRdb on the 5' RACE reads, yielding one entry per CDR3 protein. The data show around 81,000 distinct CDR3 sequences, with 14% seen just once and 9.5% to 12% held by the top ten. Material: whole blood. The receptors were sampled from an adult who was a healthcare worker with PCR-confirmed SARS-CoV-2 infection or an uninfected control (not recorded which).

This clonotype appeared many times. The J gene is TRBJ2-3, the V gene TRBV2; 13 bases fit TRBD2. There are 15 residues in the CDR3. The germline V gene encodes CDR1 SNHLY and CDR2 FYNNEI. The J segment lost 5 bases and the V segment lost 6 bases, leaving 5 bases of the junction unmatched. CDR3 coding DNA: TGTGCCAGCAGCTTACTAGCGGGGGGGGGAGATACGCAGTATTTT. It codes for CASSLLAGGGDTQYF.

This rearrangement joins TRBV2 to TRBJ1-1, with 8 bases matching TRBD1. Unmatched junction bases numbered 3, after V lost 6 bases and J lost 0 bases. The CDR3 is 14 amino acids. The germline CDR1 and CDR2 sequences are SNHLY and FYNNEI. CDR3 protein: CASRGQAMNTEAFF. The CDR3 DNA is TGTGCCAGCAGGGGACAGGCGATGAACACTGAAGCTTTCTTT.

The V and J genes are TRBV6-2 or TRBV6-3 and TRBJ1-5; D gene unclear. The V gene lost 2 bases and the J gene lost 6 bases, with 11 bases spanning the gap. The CDR3 spans 14 residues. Germline assignment: CDR1 MNHEY and CDR2 SVGEGT. Written as DNA, the CDR3 is TGTGCCAGCAGTTACGTGGGCTTTGGTCAGCCCCAGCATTTT. Its protein is CASSYVGFGQPQHF.

This chain joins TRBV9 and TRBJ2-1; TRBD2 aligns across 11 bases. V trimming: 0 bases; J trimming: 4 bases; junction bases outside the gene matches: 6. The germline V gene encodes CDR1 SGDLS and CDR2 YYNGEE. This CDR3 comprises 17 residues. CDR3: CASSVAMGLAEYNEQFF. The DNA for the CDR3 is TGTGCCAGCAGCGTAGCAATGGGACTAGCGGAATACAATGAGCAGTTCTTC.

This clonotype was seen ten or more times. The chain couples TRBV20-1 to TRBJ1-1; D is uncertain. Looked up from germline, CDR1 is DFQATT and CDR2 is SNEGSKA (reference sequence). This CDR3 has 16 residues. V was pared by 6 bases and J by 0 bases, with 20 bases between. The CDR3 spells CSAPPFFGELNTEAFF. As DNA, the CDR3 is TGCAGTGCCCCACCGTTTTTTGGGGAACTGAACACTGAAGCTTTCTTT.

The chain carries TRBV29-1 and TRBJ2-5; possible D gene TRBD2, 6 bases. The CDR3 runs 13 residues. V was trimmed by 6 bases and J by 5 bases, leaving 16 bases between them. CDR1 and CDR2 from the germline V gene are SQVTM and ANQGSEA. In DNA form, the CDR3 reads TGCAGCGTAACTCTCACGGGAGCGGAGACCCAGTACTTC. Protein sequence: CSVTLTGAETQYF.

This sequence joins TRBV7-3 and TRBJ2-5; perhaps D is TRBD1 or TRBD2 (6 bases each). V was pared by 3 bases and J by 5 bases, with 10 bases between. The germline gives CDR1 SGHTA, CDR2 FQGTGA. The CDR3 is made up of 13 amino acids. The CDR3 region is CASSFGGRETQYF. The CDR3, as DNA: TGTGCCAGCAGCTTCGGGGGCCGGGAGACCCAGTACTTC.

The rearrangement links TRBV25-1 to TRBJ1-2; 10 bases are shared with TRBD1. Per the germline V gene, CDR1 is MGHDK and CDR2 is SYGVNS. The length of the CDR3 is 13 residues. The ends lost 6 bases at V and 5 bases at J; junction bases unmatched: 3. This CDR3 reads CASSADRGYGYTF. CDR3 bases: TGTGCCAGCAGCGCGGACAGGGGGTATGGCTACACCTTC.

This chain uses TRBV9 with TRBJ2-7; D not certain. The germline V gene has CDR1 SGDLS and CDR2 YYNGEE. V was cut by 3 bases and J by 3 bases, with 13 bases left in between. There are 14 residues in the CDR3. CDR3 residues: CASSERTGFYEQYF. The CDR3 nucleotides read TGTGCCAGCAGCGAAAGAACCGGATTCTACGAGCAGTACTTC. Full variable domain (rest looked up from reference TRBV9 and TRBJ2-7): DSGVTQTPKHLITATGQRVTLRCSPRSGDLSVYWYQQSLDQGLQFLIQYYNGEERAKGNILERFSAQQFPDLHSELNLSSLELGDSALYFCASSERTGFYEQYFGPGTRLTVT.

In its sample, this clonotype was seen many times. This chain links TRBV7-3 with TRBJ2-6; D might be TRBD1 (5 bases). Germline loops: CDR1 SGHTA, CDR2 FQGTGA. V was shortened by 5 bases and J by 0 bases, with 14 bases between the two germline ends. The CDR3 has 17 amino acids. In nucleotides, the CDR3 is TGTGCCAGCAGCCCCCCGCGCAGGGCCTCTGGGGCCAACGTCCTGACTTTC. This encodes CASSPPRRASGANVLTF.

This clonotype was detected only a few times. CDR3 nucleotide sequence: TGCAGCGTTGAAGTGCGTGGGGACAATTCACCCCTCCACTTT. Amino acids: CSVEVRGDNSPLHF. The chain employs TRBV29-1 and TRBJ1-6; a possible D gene is TRBD1 (5 bases). Trimming shortened V by 1 base and J by 7 bases, and 11 bases separated the two germline ends. Germline-derived CDR1 and CDR2 are SQVTM and ANQGSEA. CDR3 length equals 14 residues.

The chain employs TRBV12-3 or TRBV12-4 and TRBJ2-1; D possibly matches TRBD1 or TRBD2 (5 bases each). The ends were cut back, 1 base at V and 5 bases at J, with 15 bases in the middle. The CDR3 runs 16 residues. CDR3 DNA sequence: TGTGCCAGCAGTTTAGTTGGGGGAATCGCCCACAATGAGCAGTTCTTC. Encoded protein: CASSLVGGIAHNEQFF.

This clonotype was counted at least ten times. The rearrangement joins TRBV9 to TRBJ2-2; 11 bases fit TRBD2. Germline CDR1 reads SGDLS; CDR2 reads YYNGEE. CDR3 length equals 15 residues. J was trimmed by 7 bases and V by 4 bases; bases with no gene match: 6. CDR3 coding DNA: TGTGCCAGCAGCTCATCGACTAGCGGGGTCGGGGAGCTGTTTTTT. Its translation is CASSSSTSGVGELFF.

This rearrangement joins TRBV7-2 to TRBJ1-1, with no clear D. CDR1 and CDR2 from the germline V gene are SGHTA and FQGNSA. This CDR3 is 12 amino acids long. Between the trimmed V and J ends, which lost 4 bases and 7 bases, there was a span of 10 bases. The CDR3 region is CASSSQRNEAFF. The CDR3 region has the DNA TGTGCCAGCAGCTCCCAGCGAAATGAAGCTTTCTTT. The full variable domain, rest sourced from reference TRBV7-2 and TRBJ1-1, is GAGVSQSPSNKVTEKGKDVELRCDPISGHTALYWYRQSLGQGLEFLIYFQGNSAPDKSGLPSDRFSAERTGGSVSTLTIQRTQQEDSAVYLCASSSQRNEAFFGQGTRLTVV.

This clonotype was observed many times. The rearrangement links TRBV29-1 to TRBJ1-1; D is undetermined. The CDR3 has 12 amino acids. Per the germline V gene, CDR1 is SQVTM and CDR2 is ANQGSEA. V lost 0 bases to trimming and J lost 6 bases, with 8 bases between them. The DNA for the CDR3 is TGCAGCGTTGAAGATACAGATCCTGAAGCTTTCTTT. As protein: CSVEDTDPEAFF.

This chain joins TRBV18 and TRBJ2-5, with D perhaps being TRBD1 or TRBD2 (5 bases each). V lost 6 bases and J lost 3, with 14 bases in between. CDR3 length: 14 amino acids. From germline, CDR1 is KGHSH and CDR2 LQKENI. CDR3: CASSLTRGKETQYF. The CDR3 DNA reads TGTGCCAGCTCCCTCACGAGGGGCAAAGAGACCCAGTACTTC.

This clonotype was seen a few times. J is TRBJ2-7 and V is TRBV11-2; the match to TRBD1 covers 7 bases. There are 14 residues in the CDR3. V trimming: 5 bases; J trimming: 5 bases; junction bases outside the gene matches: 9. Germline CDR1 is SGHAT and CDR2 is FQNNGV. This CDR3 is CASSLQGVTNEQYF. The CDR3 coding sequence is TGTGCCAGCAGCCTCCAGGGGGTGACGAACGAGCAGTACTTC.

The DNA for the CDR3 is TGTGCCAGCAGCTTAGAGGGACAGTCTAATTCACCCCTCCACTTT. It translates to CASSLEGQSNSPLHF. This sequence joins TRBV7-9 and TRBJ1-6; 7 bases agree with TRBD1. CDR1 and CDR2 from the germline V gene are SEHNR and FQNEAQ (reference sequence). The V and J ends lost 1 base and 6 bases, in that order; junction bases with no gene match: 3. This CDR3 has 15 residues.

This clonotype was detected only a few times. This chain uses TRBV5-1 with TRBJ2-1, with a weak D call TRBD2 (6 bases). Germline CDR1 is SGHRS and CDR2 is YFSETQ. Between the trimmed V and J ends, which lost 3 bases and 0 bases, there was a span of 19 bases. The CDR3 is 18 residues long. For the CDR3, the DNA is TGCGCCAGCAGCTCGAACGTCGGGGGTAGTTCCTCCTACAATGAGCAGTTCTTC. Translated: CASSSNVGGSSSYNEQFF. Full variable domain (rest looked up from reference TRBV5-1 and TRBJ2-1): KAGVTQTPRYLIKTRGQQVTLSCSPISGHRSVSWYQQTPGQGLQFLFEYFSETQRNKGNFPGRFSGRQFSNSRSEMNVSTLELGDSALYLCASSSNVGGSSSYNEQFFGPGTRLTVL.

The sample holds many counts of this clonotype. The V gene is TRBV19, the J gene TRBJ2-3, with a weak D call TRBD2 (6 bases). Looked up from germline, CDR1 is LNHDA and CDR2 is SQIVND (reference sequence). V shed 5 bases and J shed 4 bases, with 16 bases lying between them. This CDR3 is 15 amino acids long. CDR3 in amino acids: CASSRLVSSADTQYF. DNA of the CDR3: TGTGCCAGTAGTCGACTAGTCAGTTCTGCAGATACGCAGTATTTT.

Only a few counts were recorded for this clonotype. The chain uses TRBV4-1 and TRBJ2-7, with D maybe TRBD1 (5 bases). The CDR3 loop spans 15 amino acids. The ends were cut back, 3 bases at V and 4 bases at J, with 16 bases in the middle. Germline V gives CDR1 MGHRA, CDR2 YSYEKL. CDR3 sequence: CASSHGDSPGYEQYF. The CDR3 DNA follows: TGCGCCAGCAGCCACGGAGACAGTCCGGGTTACGAGCAGTACTTC.

The chain is built from TRBV19 and TRBJ2-1; D may match TRBD1 or TRBD2 (5 bases each). V lost 5 bases and J lost 2, with 7 bases in between. The CDR3 runs 13 residues. CDR1 is LNHDA and CDR2 is SQIVND in the germline V gene (reference sequence). The CDR3, as DNA: TGTGCCAGTAGTCAGGGACCCTACAATGAGCAGTTCTTC. Its translation is CASSQGPYNEQFF.

This clonotype was counted a few times. The V and J genes are TRBV12-3 or TRBV12-4 and TRBJ2-3; no firm D call. Trimming took 1 base from V and 2 from J, leaving 4 bases between them. The CDR3 extends over 13 amino acids. CDR3 loop: CASSLDFTDTQYF. CDR3 nucleotide sequence: TGTGCCAGCAGTTTAGACTTCACAGATACGCAGTATTTT.